This paragraph reports one TCR beta chain. This record comes from a study of OX40 agonist ivuxolimab in advanced cancers. Germline V gene sequence: CDR1 ENHRY, CDR2 SYGVKD. Between the trimmed V and J ends, which lost 4 bases and 5 bases, there was a span of 14 bases. The CDR3 consists of 14 residues. The assay was immunoSEQ multiplex PCR, and TCRdb's table has in-frame clones only and misses some. The sample carries about 36,000 clones, approximately 72% recorded once. This TCR was sampled from an adult with an advanced solid tumor such as melanoma, head and neck, liver or kidney cancer. This rearrangement joins TRBV10-3 to TRBJ2-5; D is unclear. Sequenced here: CD4+ or CD8+ T cells sorted from blood, sampled in a trial of the OX40 agonist ivuxolimab. This CDR3 is CAISGEKTRETQYF. CDR3 nucleotides: TGTGCCATCAGTGGTGAGAAGACAAGGGAGACCCAGTACTTC.